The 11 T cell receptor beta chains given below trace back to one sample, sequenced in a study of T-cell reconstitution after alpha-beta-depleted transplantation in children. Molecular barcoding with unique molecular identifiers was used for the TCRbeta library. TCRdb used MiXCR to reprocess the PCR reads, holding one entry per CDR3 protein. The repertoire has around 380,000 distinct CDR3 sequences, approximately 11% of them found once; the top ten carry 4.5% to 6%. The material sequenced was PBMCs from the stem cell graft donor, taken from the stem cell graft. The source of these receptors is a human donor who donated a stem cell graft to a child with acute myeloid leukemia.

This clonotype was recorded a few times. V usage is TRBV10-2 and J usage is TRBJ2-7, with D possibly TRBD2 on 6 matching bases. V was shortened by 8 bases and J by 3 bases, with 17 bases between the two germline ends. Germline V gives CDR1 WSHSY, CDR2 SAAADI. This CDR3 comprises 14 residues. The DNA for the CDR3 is TGCGCCAGCCGGGAGCGAGGAGCAAGCTACGAGCAGTACTTC. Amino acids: CASRERGASYEQYF.

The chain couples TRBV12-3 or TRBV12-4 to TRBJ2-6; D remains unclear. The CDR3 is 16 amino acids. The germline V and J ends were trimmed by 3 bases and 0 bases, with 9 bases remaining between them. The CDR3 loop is CASSFPNLSGANVLTF. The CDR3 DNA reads TGTGCCAGCAGTTTTCCTAACCTCTCTGGGGCCAACGTCCTGACTTTC.

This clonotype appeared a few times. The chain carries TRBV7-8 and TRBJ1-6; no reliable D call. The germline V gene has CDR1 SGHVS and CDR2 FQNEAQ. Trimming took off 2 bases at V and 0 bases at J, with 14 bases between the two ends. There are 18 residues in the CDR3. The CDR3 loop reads CASSLRVMRSSYNSPLHF. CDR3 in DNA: TGTGCCAGCAGCTTACGGGTGATGAGAAGCTCCTATAATTCACCCCTCCACTTT.

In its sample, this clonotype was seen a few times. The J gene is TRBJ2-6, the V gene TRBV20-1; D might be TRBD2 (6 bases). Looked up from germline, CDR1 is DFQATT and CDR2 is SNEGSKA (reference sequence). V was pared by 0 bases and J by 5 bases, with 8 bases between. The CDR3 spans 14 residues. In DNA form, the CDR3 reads TGCAGTGCTAGAGATGGGGGGAGGGCCAACGTCCTGACTTTC. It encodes CSARDGGRANVLTF.

The CDR3 protein is CAISDGGKTQYF. The CDR3 DNA follows: TGTGCCATCAGTGATGGGGGCAAGACCCAGTACTTC. The J gene is TRBJ2-5, the V gene TRBV10-3, with D perhaps matching TRBD1 (6 bases). Deletions cut 3 bases from V and 6 bases from J, with 8 bases between. The germline V gene has CDR1 ENHRY and CDR2 SYGVKD. This CDR3 is built from 12 residues.

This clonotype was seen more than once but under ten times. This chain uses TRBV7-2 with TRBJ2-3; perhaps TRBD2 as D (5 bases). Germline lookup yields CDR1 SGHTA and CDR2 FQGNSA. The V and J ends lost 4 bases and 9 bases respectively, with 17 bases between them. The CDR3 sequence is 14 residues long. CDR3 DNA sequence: TGTGCCAGCAGCTCGCCGGGAATCCCGTGGACGCAGTATTTT. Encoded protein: CASSSPGIPWTQYF. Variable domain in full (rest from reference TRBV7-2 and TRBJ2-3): GAGVSQSPSNKVTEKGKDVELRCDPISGHTALYWYRQSLGQGLEFLIYFQGNSAPDKSGLPSDRFSAERTGGSVSTLTIQRTQQEDSAVYLCASSSPGIPWTQYFGPGTRLTVL.

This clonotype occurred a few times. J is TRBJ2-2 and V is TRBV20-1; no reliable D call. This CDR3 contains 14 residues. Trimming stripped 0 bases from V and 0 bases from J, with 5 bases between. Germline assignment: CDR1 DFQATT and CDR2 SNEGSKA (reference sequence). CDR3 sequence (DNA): TGCAGTGCTAGAGAAGGCCCGAACACCGGGGAGCTGTTTTTT. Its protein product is CSAREGPNTGELFF.

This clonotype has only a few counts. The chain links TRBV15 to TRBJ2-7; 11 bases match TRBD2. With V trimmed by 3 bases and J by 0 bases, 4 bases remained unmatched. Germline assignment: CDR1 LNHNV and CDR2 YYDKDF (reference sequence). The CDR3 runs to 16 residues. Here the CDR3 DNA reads TGTGCCACCAGCAGTTATACTAGCGGGAGCTCCTACGAGCAGTACTTC. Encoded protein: CATSSYTSGSSYEQYF. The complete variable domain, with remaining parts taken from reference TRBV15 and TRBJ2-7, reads DAMVIQNPRYQVTQFGKPVTLSCSQTLNHNVMYWYQQKSSQAPKLLFHYYDKDFNNEADTPDNFQSRRPNTSFCFLDIRSPGLGDTAMYLCATSSYTSGSSYEQYFGPGTRLTVT.

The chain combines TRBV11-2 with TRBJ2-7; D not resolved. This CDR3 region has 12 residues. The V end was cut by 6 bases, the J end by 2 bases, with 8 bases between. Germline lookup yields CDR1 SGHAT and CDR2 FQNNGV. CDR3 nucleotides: TGTGCCAGCAGTCGATACCCCTACGAGCAGTACGTC. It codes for CASSRYPYEQYV.

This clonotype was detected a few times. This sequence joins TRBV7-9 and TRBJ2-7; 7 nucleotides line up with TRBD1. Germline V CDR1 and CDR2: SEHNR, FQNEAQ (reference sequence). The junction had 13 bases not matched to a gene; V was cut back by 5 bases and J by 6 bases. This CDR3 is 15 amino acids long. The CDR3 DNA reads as TGTGCCAGCAGCGAGGGGGCAGGGAGCTTCTTCGAGCAGTACTTC. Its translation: CASSEGAGSFFEQYF.

The CDR3 sequence is CASRRTSDSYNEQFF. The DNA for the CDR3 is TGTGCCAGCAGGCGAACTAGCGACTCCTACAATGAGCAGTTCTTC. The chain combines TRBV6-1 with TRBJ2-1; 7 nucleotides match TRBD2. With V trimmed by 6 bases and J by 0 bases, 5 bases remained unmatched. The CDR3 sequence is 15 residues long. Germline-derived CDR1 and CDR2 are MNHNS and SASEGT.